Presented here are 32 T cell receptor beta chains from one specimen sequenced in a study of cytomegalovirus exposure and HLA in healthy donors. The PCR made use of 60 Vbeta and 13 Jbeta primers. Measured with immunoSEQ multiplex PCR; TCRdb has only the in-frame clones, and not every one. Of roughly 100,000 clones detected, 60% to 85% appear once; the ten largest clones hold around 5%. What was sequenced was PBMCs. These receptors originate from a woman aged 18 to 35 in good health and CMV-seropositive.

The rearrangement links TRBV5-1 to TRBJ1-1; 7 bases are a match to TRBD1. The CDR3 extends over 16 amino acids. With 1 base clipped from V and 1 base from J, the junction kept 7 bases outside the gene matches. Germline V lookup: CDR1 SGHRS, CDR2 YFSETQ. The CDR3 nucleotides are TGCGCCAGCAGCTTGCTTAGAGGGGGCGGGAACACTGAAGCTTTCTTT. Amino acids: CASSLLRGGGNTEAFF.

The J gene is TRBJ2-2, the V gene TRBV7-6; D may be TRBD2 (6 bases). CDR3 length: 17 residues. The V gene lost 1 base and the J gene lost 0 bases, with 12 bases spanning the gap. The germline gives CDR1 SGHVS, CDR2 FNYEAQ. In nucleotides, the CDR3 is TGTGCCAGCAGCTTAGTGGTCGGGAGTACGAACACCGGGGAGCTGTTTTTT. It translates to CASSLVVGSTNTGELFF.

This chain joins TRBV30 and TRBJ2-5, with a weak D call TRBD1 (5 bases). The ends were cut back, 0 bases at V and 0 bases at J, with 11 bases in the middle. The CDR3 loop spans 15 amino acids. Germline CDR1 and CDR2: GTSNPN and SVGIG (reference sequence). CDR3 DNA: TGTGCCTGGAGTGTACTTAGGACAAACCAAGAGACCCAGTACTTC. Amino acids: CAWSVLRTNQETQYF.

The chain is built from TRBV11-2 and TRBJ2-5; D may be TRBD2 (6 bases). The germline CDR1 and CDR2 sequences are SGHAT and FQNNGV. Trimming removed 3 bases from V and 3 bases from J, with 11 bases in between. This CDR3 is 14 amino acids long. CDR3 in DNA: TGTGCCAGCAGCTTCCGATGGGGGGAAGAGACCCAGTACTTC. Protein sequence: CASSFRWGEETQYF.

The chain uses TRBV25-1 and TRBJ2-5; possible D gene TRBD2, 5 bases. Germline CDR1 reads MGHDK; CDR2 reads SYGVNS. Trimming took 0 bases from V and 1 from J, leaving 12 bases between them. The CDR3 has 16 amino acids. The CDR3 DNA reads TGTGCCAGCAGTGAATATTTGTCCGGGATCCAAGAGACCCAGTACTTC. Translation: CASSEYLSGIQETQYF. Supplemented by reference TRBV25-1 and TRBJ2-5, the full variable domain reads EADIYQTPRYLVIGTGKKITLECSQTMGHDKMYWYQQDPGMELHLIHYSYGVNSTEKGDLSSESTVSRIRTEHFPLTLESARPSHTSQYLCASSEYLSGIQETQYFGPGTRLLVL.

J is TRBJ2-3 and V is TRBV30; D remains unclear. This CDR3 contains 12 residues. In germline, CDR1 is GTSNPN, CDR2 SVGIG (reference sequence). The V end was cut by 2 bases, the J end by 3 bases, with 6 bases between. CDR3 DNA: TGTGCCTGGAGTTCCGGGACAGATACGCAGTATTTT. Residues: CAWSSGTDTQYF.

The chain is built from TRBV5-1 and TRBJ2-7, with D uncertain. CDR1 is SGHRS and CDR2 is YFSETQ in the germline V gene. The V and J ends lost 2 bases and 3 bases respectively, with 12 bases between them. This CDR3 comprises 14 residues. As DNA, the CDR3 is TGCGCCAGCAGCTTTACGGGTCTGGGCTACGAGCAGTACTTC. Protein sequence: CASSFTGLGYEQYF.

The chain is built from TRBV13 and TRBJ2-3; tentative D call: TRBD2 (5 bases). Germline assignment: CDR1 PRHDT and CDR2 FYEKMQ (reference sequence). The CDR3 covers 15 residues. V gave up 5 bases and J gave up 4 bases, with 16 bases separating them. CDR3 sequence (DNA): TGTGCCAGCAGCAACCGGGAACCCCCTCCAGATACGCAGTATTTT. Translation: CASSNREPPPDTQYF.

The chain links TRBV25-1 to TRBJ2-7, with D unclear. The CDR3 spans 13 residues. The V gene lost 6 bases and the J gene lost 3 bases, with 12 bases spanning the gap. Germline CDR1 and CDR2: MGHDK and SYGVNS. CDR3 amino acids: CASSYTSGYEQYF. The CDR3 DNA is TGTGCCAGCAGCTACACGTCGGGCTACGAGCAGTACTTC.

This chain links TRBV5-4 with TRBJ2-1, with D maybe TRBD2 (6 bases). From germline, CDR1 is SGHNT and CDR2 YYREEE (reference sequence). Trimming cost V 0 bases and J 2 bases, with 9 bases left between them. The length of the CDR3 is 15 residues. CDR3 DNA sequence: TGTGCCAGCAGCTTGGACCCGGGAGCCTACAATGAGCAGTTCTTC. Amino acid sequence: CASSLDPGAYNEQFF.

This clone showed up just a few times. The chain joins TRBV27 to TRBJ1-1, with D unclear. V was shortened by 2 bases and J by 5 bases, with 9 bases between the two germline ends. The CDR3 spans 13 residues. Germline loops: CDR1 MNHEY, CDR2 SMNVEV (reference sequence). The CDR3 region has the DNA TGTGCCAGCAGTTTAAATGGAGTTACTGAAGCTTTCTTT. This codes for CASSLNGVTEAFF.

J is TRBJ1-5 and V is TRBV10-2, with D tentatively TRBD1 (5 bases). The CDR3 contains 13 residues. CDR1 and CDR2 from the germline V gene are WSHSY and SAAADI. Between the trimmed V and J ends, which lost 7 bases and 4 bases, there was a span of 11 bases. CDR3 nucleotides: TGCGCCAGCACGGGGGGAGGGAATCAGCCCCAGCATTTT. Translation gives CASTGGGNQPQHF.

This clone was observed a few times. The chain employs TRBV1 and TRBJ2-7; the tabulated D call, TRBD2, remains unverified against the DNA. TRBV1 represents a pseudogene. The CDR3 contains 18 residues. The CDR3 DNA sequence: TGCACCAGCAGCCCACGAGGGAGGATAGCGGGAGTGGTTTACGAGCAGTACTTC. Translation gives CTSSPRGRIAGVVYEQYF.

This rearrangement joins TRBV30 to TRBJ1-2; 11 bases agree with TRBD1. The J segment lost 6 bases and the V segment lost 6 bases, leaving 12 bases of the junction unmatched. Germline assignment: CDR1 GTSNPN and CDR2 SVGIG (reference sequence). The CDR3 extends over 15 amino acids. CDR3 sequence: CACYHRDRGKDGYTF. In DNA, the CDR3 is TGTGCCTGCTATCATAGGGACAGGGGGAAGGATGGCTACACCTTC. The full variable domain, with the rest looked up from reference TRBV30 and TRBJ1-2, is SQTIHQWPATLVQPVGSPLSLECTVEGTSNPNLYWYRQAAGRGLQLLFYSVGIGQISSEVPQNLSASRPQDRQFILSSKKLLLSDSGFYLCACYHRDRGKDGYTFGSGTRLTVV.

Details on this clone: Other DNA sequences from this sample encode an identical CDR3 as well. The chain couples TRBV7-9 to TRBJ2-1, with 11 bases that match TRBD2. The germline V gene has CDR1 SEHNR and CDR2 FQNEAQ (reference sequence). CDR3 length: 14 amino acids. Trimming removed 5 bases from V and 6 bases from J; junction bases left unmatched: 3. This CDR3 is CASSLGTSGNEQFF. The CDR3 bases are TGTGCCAGCAGCCTTGGGACTAGCGGCAATGAGCAGTTCTTC.

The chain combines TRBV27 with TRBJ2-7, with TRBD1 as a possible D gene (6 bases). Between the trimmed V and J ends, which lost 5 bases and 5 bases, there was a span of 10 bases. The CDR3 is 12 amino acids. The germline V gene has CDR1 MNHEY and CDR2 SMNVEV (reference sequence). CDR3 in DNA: TGTGCCAGCAGTCAGGGGCCGGACGAGCAGTACTTC. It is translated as CASSQGPDEQYF.

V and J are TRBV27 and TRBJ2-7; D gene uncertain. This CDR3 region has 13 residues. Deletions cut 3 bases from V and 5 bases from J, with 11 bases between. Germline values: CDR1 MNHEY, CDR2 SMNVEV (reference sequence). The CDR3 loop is CASSFVRSDEQYF. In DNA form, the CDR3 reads TGTGCCAGCAGTTTTGTACGGTCGGACGAGCAGTACTTC.

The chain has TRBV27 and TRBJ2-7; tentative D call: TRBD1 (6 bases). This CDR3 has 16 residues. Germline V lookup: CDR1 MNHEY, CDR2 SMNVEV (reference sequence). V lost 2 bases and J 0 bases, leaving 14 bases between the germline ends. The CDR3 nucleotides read TGTGCCAGCAGTTTAAAGGGGGACCCGAGCTCCTACGAGCAGTACTTC. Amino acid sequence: CASSLKGDPSSYEQYF.

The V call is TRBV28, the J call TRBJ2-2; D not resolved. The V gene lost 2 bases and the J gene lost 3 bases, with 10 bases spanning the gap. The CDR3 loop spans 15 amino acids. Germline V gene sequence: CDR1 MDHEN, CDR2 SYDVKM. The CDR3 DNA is TGTGCCAGCAGTTTAACGAGGCTCCACACCGGGGAGCTGTTTTTT. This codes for CASSLTRLHTGELFF. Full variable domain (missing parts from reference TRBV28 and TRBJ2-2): DVKVTQSSRYLVKRTGEKVFLECVQDMDHENMFWYRQDPGLGLRLIYFSYDVKMKEKGDIPEGYSVSREKKERFSLILESASTNQTSMYLCASSLTRLHTGELFFGEGSRLTVL.

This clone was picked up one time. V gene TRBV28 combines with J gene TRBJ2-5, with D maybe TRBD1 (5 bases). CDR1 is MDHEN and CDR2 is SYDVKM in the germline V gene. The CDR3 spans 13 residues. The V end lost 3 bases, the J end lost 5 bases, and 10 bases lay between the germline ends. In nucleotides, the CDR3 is TGTGCCAGCAGTTTGCAGGGAACCGAGACCCAGTACTTC. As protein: CASSLQGTETQYF.

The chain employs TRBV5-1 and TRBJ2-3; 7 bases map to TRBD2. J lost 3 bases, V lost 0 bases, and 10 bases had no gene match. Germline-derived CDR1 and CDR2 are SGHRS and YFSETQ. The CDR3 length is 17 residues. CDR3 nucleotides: TGCGCCAGCAGCTTGGAGGTGGCGGGAGCGGGTACAGATACGCAGTATTTT. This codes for CASSLEVAGAGTDTQYF.

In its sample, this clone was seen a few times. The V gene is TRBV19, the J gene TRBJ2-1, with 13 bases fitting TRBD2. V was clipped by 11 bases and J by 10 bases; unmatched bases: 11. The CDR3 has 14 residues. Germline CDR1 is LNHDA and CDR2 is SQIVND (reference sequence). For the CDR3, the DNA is TGTGCCGTCGGAGGACTAGCGGGAGTTGGGGAGCAGTTCTTC. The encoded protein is CAVGGLAGVGEQFF. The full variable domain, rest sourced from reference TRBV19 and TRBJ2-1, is DGGITQSPKYLFRKEGQNVTLSCEQNLNHDAMYWYRQDPGQGLRLIYYSQIVNDFQKGDIAEGYSVSREKKESFPLTVTSAQKNPTAFYLCAVGGLAGVGEQFFGPGTRLTVL.

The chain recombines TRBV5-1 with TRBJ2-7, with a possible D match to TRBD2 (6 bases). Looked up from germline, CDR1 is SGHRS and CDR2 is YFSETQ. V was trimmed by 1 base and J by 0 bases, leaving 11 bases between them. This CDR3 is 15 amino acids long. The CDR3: CASSLTAGSSYEQYF. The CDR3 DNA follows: TGCGCCAGCAGCTTGACAGCGGGCTCCTCCTACGAGCAGTACTTC.

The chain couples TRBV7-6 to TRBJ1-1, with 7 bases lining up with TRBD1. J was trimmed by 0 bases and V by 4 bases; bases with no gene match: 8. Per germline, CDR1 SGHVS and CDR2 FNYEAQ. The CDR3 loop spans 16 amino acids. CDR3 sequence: CASSSPGQFMNTEAFF. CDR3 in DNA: TGTGCCAGCAGCTCCCCGGGACAGTTCATGAACACTGAAGCTTTCTTT.

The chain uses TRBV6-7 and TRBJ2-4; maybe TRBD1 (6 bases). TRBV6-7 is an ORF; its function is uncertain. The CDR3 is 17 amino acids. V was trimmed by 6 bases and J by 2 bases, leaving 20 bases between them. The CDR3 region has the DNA TGTGCCAGCAGAACCCCACCCCTCACAGGGTCCAAAAACATTCAGTACTTC. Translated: CASRTPPLTGSKNIQYF.

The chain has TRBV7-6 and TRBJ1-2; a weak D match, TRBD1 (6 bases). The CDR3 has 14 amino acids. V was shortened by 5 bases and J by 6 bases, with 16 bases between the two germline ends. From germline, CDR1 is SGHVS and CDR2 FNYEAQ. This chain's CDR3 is CASSPTGRPDGYTF. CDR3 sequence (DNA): TGTGCCAGCAGCCCCACAGGGCGTCCCGATGGCTACACCTTC.

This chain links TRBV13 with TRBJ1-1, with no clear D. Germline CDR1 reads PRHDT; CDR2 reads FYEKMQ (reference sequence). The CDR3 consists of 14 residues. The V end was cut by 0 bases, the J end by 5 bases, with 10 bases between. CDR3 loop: CASSLGTTGTEAFF. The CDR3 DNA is TGTGCCAGCAGCTTAGGCACCACGGGGACTGAAGCTTTCTTT.

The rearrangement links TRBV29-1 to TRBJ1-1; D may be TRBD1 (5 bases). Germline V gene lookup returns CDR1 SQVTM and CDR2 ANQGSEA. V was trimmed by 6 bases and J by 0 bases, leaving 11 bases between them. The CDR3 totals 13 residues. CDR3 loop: CSVERQLNTEAFF. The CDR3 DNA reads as TGCAGCGTCGAAAGACAGCTGAACACTGAAGCTTTCTTT.

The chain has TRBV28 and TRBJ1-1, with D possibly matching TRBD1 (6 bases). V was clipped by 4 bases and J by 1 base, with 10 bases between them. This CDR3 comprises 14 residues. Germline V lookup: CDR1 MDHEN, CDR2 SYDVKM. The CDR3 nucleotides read TGTGCCAGCAGTTCGGACAGAGGGAACACTGAAGCTTTCTTT. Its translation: CASSSDRGNTEAFF.

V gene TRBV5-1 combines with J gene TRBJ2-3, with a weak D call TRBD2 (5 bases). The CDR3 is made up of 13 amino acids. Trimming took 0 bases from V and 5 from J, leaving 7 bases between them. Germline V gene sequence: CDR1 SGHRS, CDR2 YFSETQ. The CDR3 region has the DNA TGCGCCAGCAGCTTGGACCGGGGAGATACGCAGTATTTT. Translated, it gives CASSLDRGDTQYF.

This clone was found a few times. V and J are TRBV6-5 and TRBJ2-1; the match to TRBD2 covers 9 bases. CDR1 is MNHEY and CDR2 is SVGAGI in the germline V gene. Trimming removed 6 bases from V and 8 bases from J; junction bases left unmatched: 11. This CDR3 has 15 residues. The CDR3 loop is CASRDLGGRVDEQFF. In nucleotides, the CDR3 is TGTGCCAGCAGAGACCTTGGCGGGAGGGTGGATGAGCAGTTCTTC.

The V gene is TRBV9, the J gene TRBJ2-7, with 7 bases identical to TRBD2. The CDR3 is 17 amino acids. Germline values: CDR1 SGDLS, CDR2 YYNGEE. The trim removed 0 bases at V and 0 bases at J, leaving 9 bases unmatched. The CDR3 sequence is CASSVGASGLSSYEQYF. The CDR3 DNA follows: TGTGCCAGCAGCGTAGGGGCTAGCGGACTTAGCTCCTACGAGCAGTACTTC.